The rows below give T cell receptor beta chains drawn from one sample of a study of blood T cell repertoires in COVID-19. Method: immunoSEQ multiplex PCR; TCRdb's copy keeps in-frame clones and lacks some. Among about 260,000 clones listed, 83% were seen once. The sequencing sample was made of peripheral blood. The receptors stem from a woman aged 45-60 years who had recovered from COVID-19. CDR3s include the opening cysteine and the closing phenylalanine or tryptophan. The D gene is left open where the match is weak. Rows give clone size only sometimes, using once, few, many, or a class for an expanded clone.

CDR3 DNA,CDR3 protein,clone size,J gene,D gene,V gene
TGTGCCACCAGCAGAGTGGGGGGGGCCGGAGAGACCCAGTACTTC,CATSRVGGAGETQYF,NA,TRBJ2-5,NA,TRBV15
TGTGCCAGCAGTTGGGGGGGCACTGAAGCTTTCTTT,CASSWGGTEAFF,NA,TRBJ1-1,NA,TRBV12-3/TRBV12-4
TGTGCCAGCAGTTTAAATTCCTACGAGCAGTACTTC,CASSLNSYEQYF,NA,TRBJ2-7,NA,TRBV6-2/TRBV6-3
TGTGCCAGCAGCCGGGACAGCAACTCCTACGAGCAGTACTTC,CASSRDSNSYEQYF,NA,TRBJ2-7,TRBD1,TRBV5-4
TGTGCCAGCAGCCGCAACCGGGAAGGCTACACCTTC,CASSRNREGYTF,NA,TRBJ1-2,NA,TRBV4-2
TGTGCTAGCGACAGGGACGAGCAGTACTTC,CASDRDEQYF,NA,TRBJ2-7,TRBD1,TRBV12-5
TGTGCCACCAGCAGTCAACAGGGGGCGAACATTCAGTACTTC,CATSSQQGANIQYF,NA,TRBJ2-4,TRBD1,TRBV15
TGCGCCAGCAGCCAAGATGCAGGCCGATACGAGCAGTACTTC,CASSQDAGRYEQYF,NA,TRBJ2-7,NA,TRBV4-3
TGTGCCAGCAGTGAAGGGCCGACCTACGAGCAGTACTTC,CASSEGPTYEQYF,NA,TRBJ2-7,NA,TRBV6-1
TGCAGCGGGGGACAGGGGAACTACGAGCAGTACTTC,CSGGQGNYEQYF,once,TRBJ2-7,TRBD1,TRBV29-1
TGTGCCAGCAGTCGAGACAGGGGGACTGAAGCTTTCTTT,CASSRDRGTEAFF,NA,TRBJ1-1,TRBD1,TRBV12-3/TRBV12-4
TGTGCCAGCAGCCCCTCAGCAGGGAAGAACACTGAAGCTTTCTTT,CASSPSAGKNTEAFF,NA,TRBJ1-1,NA,TRBV28
TGTGCCAGCAGCCAAGAGACAGGGCGAGGCTACACCTTC,CASSQETGRGYTF,once,TRBJ1-2,TRBD1,TRBV3-1/TRBV3-2
TGTGCCAGCAGCAAAAAAACGAACGGGCCGGCGGGGGACGAGCAGTACTTC,CASSKKTNGPAGDEQYF,NA,TRBJ2-7,NA,TRBV21-1
TGCGCCAGCAGCCCGGACAGTGGAAACACCATATATTTT,CASSPDSGNTIYF,NA,TRBJ1-3,NA,TRBV5-1
TGTGCCTGGAGCCCCCAGGGGGGAACACCCCTCCACTTT,CAWSPQGGTPLHF,NA,TRBJ1-6,TRBD1,TRBV30
TGTGCCAGCAGCCTAGGGGGCACGAACACTGAAGCTTTCTTT,CASSLGGTNTEAFF,NA,TRBJ1-1,TRBD1,TRBV7-8
TGTGCCAGCAGCCCCTCACTAGCGGGGGCCACCGGGGAGCTGTTTTTT,CASSPSLAGATGELFF,NA,TRBJ2-2,TRBD2,TRBV7-7
TGTGCCAGCAGCGACCGGGACGGGAGCTCCTACGAGCAGTACTTC,CASSDRDGSSYEQYF,few,TRBJ2-7,NA,TRBV9
TGTGCCAGCAGCGGTTGGGCAGGGGGCCATGGAGATACGCAGTATTTT,CASSGWAGGHGDTQYF,NA,TRBJ2-3,TRBD1,TRBV5-4
TGTGCCAGTAGTATAGGGGACAGGGGAGGCATTCAGTACTTC,CASSIGDRGGIQYF,NA,TRBJ2-4,TRBD1,TRBV19
TGTGCCAGCAGCTTCAATAGCGGGAGAATAGATACGCAGTATTTT,CASSFNSGRIDTQYF,NA,TRBJ2-3,TRBD2,TRBV7-2
TGTGCCTGGTCAACTCTCTTCTTCTCTACCCATGGCTACACCTTC,CAWSTLFFSTHGYTF,NA,TRBJ1-2,NA,TRBV30
TGCGCCAGCAGCCCCGACTACCCGAGCCCGGAGCAGTACTTC,CASSPDYPSPEQYF,NA,TRBJ2-7,NA,TRBV5-1
TGTGCCAGCAGTGAGGGGCAGGGCCACGGGGAGCTGTTTTTT,CASSEGQGHGELFF,NA,TRBJ2-2,NA,TRBV2
TGCGCCAGCAGCTTGGTGGGACAAGCCTACGAGCAGTACTTC,CASSLVGQAYEQYF,few,TRBJ2-7,NA,TRBV5-1
TGTGCCAGCAGCTTAGGGGGCGGACAAGAGACCCAGTACTTC,CASSLGGGQETQYF,NA,TRBJ2-5,NA,TRBV7-9
TGTGCCAGCAGTGAAGGACTTAACACCGGGGAGCTGTTTTTT,CASSEGLNTGELFF,few,TRBJ2-2,NA,TRBV6-4
TGTGCCAGCAGCGTGTCTAGCGGGAGAGGAAATGAGCAGTTCTTC,CASSVSSGRGNEQFF,NA,TRBJ2-1,TRBD2,TRBV7-6
TGTGCCAGCAGTTACGTGGGGGCGGGTCAGCCCCAGCATTTT,CASSYVGAGQPQHF,NA,TRBJ1-5,NA,TRBV6-5
TGTGCCAGCAGCCAATCTGGACTGCCTTATGGCTACACCTTC,CASSQSGLPYGYTF,NA,TRBJ1-2,NA,TRBV11-2
TGTGCCAGCAGCGTAGGTTTCCGGGGCACTGAAGCTTTCTTT,CASSVGFRGTEAFF,NA,TRBJ1-1,NA,TRBV9
TGTGCCAGCAGTTACTCAAACAGGGTTCGAGAGACCCAGTACTTC,CASSYSNRVRETQYF,NA,TRBJ2-5,NA,TRBV6-5
TGTGCCAGTAGCCCTCAGCAGGGATGGGGCGATAGCAATCAGCCCCAGCATTTT,CASSPQQGWGDSNQPQHF,NA,TRBJ1-5,NA,TRBV19
TGTGCCAGCAGCCAGCAGGGGATTGTGTTGGACTTC,CASSQQGIVLDF,NA,TRBJ2-7,NA,TRBV14
TGTGCCAGCAGTTACGTAGGGGATCAGCCCCAGCATTTT,CASSYVGDQPQHF,NA,TRBJ1-5,NA,TRBV6-2/TRBV6-3
TGTGCCAGCAGGAAGCAGGGTGATAGCACTGAAGCTTTCTTT,CASRKQGDSTEAFF,NA,TRBJ1-1,NA,TRBV25-1
TGTGCCAGCAGTAGGGGGACAGGGGGCCCCTACGAGCAGTACTTC,CASSRGTGGPYEQYF,NA,TRBJ2-7,TRBD1,TRBV5-8
TGTGCCAGCAGGGGTAAATCCGGGACAGGGCACACCGGGGAGCTGTTTTTT,CASRGKSGTGHTGELFF,once,TRBJ2-2,NA,TRBV21-1
TGTGCCAGCAGTTACTCACCCGGACTAGCGGGGCCTGGGGCCAACGTCCTGACTTTC,CASSYSPGLAGPGANVLTF,NA,TRBJ2-6,TRBD2,TRBV6-2/TRBV6-3
TGTGCCATCAGTGAGGGCAGGCCCTACGAGCAGTACTTC,CAISEGRPYEQYF,NA,TRBJ2-7,NA,TRBV10-3
TGTGCCAGCAGCGTAGTCGGGGGGGCCAACAATGAGCAGTTCTTC,CASSVVGGANNEQFF,NA,TRBJ2-1,TRBD2,TRBV9
TGCAGCGTTGCGGGCTCGGGGGATGGTAGCGGGGAAGAGACCCAGTACTTC,CSVAGSGDGSGEETQYF,NA,TRBJ2-5,TRBD2,TRBV29-1
TGTGCCAGCAGTTTCCCCGCAGGGGGCACATCCGGGGCCAACGTCCTGACTTTC,CASSFPAGGTSGANVLTF,NA,TRBJ2-6,TRBD1,TRBV28
TGTGCCAGCAGTTCATTATCGGTGGCTAATGAAAAACTGTTTTTT,CASSSLSVANEKLFF,NA,TRBJ1-4,NA,TRBV27
TGCGCCAGCAGACACACACTAGCGGCCACAGATACGCAGTATTTT,CASRHTLAATDTQYF,once,TRBJ2-3,TRBD2,TRBV5-1
TGCGCCAGCAGCCAACTGACAGGGGGGGGCAATCAGCCCCAGCATTTT,CASSQLTGGGNQPQHF,once,TRBJ1-5,TRBD1,TRBV4-1
TGTGCCTGGATGGGTCAGGCGAACACTGAAGCTTTCTTT,CAWMGQANTEAFF,NA,TRBJ1-1,NA,TRBV30
TGTGCCAGCAGCCGCGGGACGGCCGTGAATCAGCCCCAGCATTTT,CASSRGTAVNQPQHF,NA,TRBJ1-5,NA,TRBV6-2/TRBV6-3
TGTGCCAGCAGCTTGAGGGGGCTTGGTGAAAAACTGTTTTTT,CASSLRGLGEKLFF,NA,TRBJ1-4,TRBD1,TRBV7-9
TGTGCCAGCAGTTTTGAGATTAACACCGGGGAGCTGTTTTTT,CASSFEINTGELFF,medium-sized,TRBJ2-2,NA,TRBV6-5
TGTGCCAGCAGTTACCCGGACAGGGCTGAAGCTTTCTTT,CASSYPDRAEAFF,NA,TRBJ1-1,TRBD1,TRBV6-5
TGTGCCAGCAGCAAAGCGTGGGCCAGGGAGGACAAAAACATTCAGTACTTC,CASSKAWAREDKNIQYF,NA,TRBJ2-4,NA,TRBV21-1
TGTGCCAGCAGCTGGTCGGTTCGGAATGAGCAGTTCTTC,CASSWSVRNEQFF,NA,TRBJ2-1,NA,TRBV27
TGTGCCAGCCTAGGGACAGGGTCCTACGAGCAGTACTTC,CASLGTGSYEQYF,once,TRBJ2-7,TRBD1,TRBV6-5
TGCGCCAGCAGCTTAACTCCCACCGGGGAGCTGTTTTTT,CASSLTPTGELFF,few,TRBJ2-2,NA,TRBV5-1
TGTGCCAGCAGCCCCGGAGGACGGAACACCGGGGAGCTGTTTTTT,CASSPGGRNTGELFF,once,TRBJ2-2,NA,TRBV5-4
TGTGCCAGCAGTCTCCCCTTTTCCCCAGGGGGCGGATACTATGGCTACACCTTC,CASSLPFSPGGGYYGYTF,NA,TRBJ1-2,TRBD1,TRBV28